The clone carrying this T cell receptor (beta chain) was recorded many times. Its antigen is undetermined. This record comes from a study of T cells in Graves' hyperthyroidism and ophthalmopathy. Amplification of TCR beta CDR3 regions was performed using RNA transcripts as template. Initially, a first-round RT-PCR of the TCR CDR3 employed the HTBI primer set. TCRdb re-analysed the multiplex PCR reads in MiXCR, keeping a single row per CDR3 protein. The sample has under 400,000 distinct CDR3 sequences, around a sixth seen once; the top ten hold around 16%. Broader study findings: Most thyroid clonotypes with frequency above 0.001 were detected in blood.

Germline V CDR1 and CDR2: MDHEN, SYDVKM. V gave up 5 bases and J gave up 10 bases; unmatched junction bases: 9. The CDR3 length is 15 residues. This clonotype was obtained from a woman in her thirties or forties with Graves' ophthalmopathy. The genes are TRBV28 and TRBJ1-6, with TRBD1 matching over 9 bases. The sample comprised blood. CDR3 sequence reads: CASSPEGQGISPLHF. Written as DNA, the CDR3 is TGTGCCAGCAGTCCGGAGGGACAGGGTATCTCACCCCTCCACTTT.